The 7 T cell receptor beta chains in this list originate from one sample, sequenced in a study of T and B cells in COVID-19 patients. Multiplex PCR with BIOMED2 TRB-A/B primer pools amplified TRB rearrangements. Each CDR3 protein gets one entry after TCRdb re-called the multiplex PCR reads with MiXCR. This sample has around 11,000 distinct CDR3 sequences, with about 30% found just once. Each TRB amplification used roughly 250-550 ng of genomic DNA from blood. Sample: blood. These receptors came from a human donor with active COVID-19.

In the case of this clonotype: Given a much more abundant clone one base away, this may be a read error. This chain uses TRBV19 with TRBJ2-4, with 11 bases lining up with TRBD2. V lost 3 bases and J lost 2; bases outside the gene matches: 3. The CDR3 is made up of 16 amino acids. The germline CDR1 and CDR2 sequences are LNHDA and SQIVND (reference sequence). The CDR3 here is CASSMGLADTKNIQYF. DNA of the CDR3: TGTGCCAGTAGTATGGGACTAGCGGACACCAAAAACATTCAGTACTTC.

The chain has TRBV6-2 or TRBV6-3 and TRBJ2-1, with D tentatively TRBD2 (6 bases). V was pared by 4 bases and J by 9 bases, with 10 bases between. The germline V gene has CDR1 MNHEY and CDR2 SVGEGT. The CDR3 has 12 amino acids. CDR3 DNA sequence: TGTGCCAGCAGTTTCTTGGGAGGTGAGCAGTTCTTC. Protein: CASSFLGGEQFF.

Turning to this clonotype: At one end the junction does not follow the germline gene, possibly because of a read error. The chain employs TRBV5-3 and TRBJ1-2; tentative D call: TRBD1 (5 bases). TRBV5-3 is identified as an open reading frame with a role that is uncertain. This CDR3 spans 14 amino acids. CDR3 coding DNA: TGCGCCAGCAGCTTATTAAAAGGGGTCGATGGCTACACCTTC. Its translation is CASSLLKGVDGYTF.

This clonotype is medium-sized (0.01 to 0.1%). This chain joins TRBV19 and TRBJ2-5; D is perhaps TRBD1 (5 bases). Germline CDR1 is LNHDA and CDR2 is SQIVND (reference sequence). V lost 6 bases and J 5 bases, leaving 10 bases between the germline ends. This CDR3 comprises 12 residues. The DNA for the CDR3 is TGTGCCAGTAGACAGGCAGGGGAGACCCAGTACTTC. Translated: CASRQAGETQYF.

By share, this clonotype ranks as medium-sized. The CDR3 DNA follows: TGTGCCAGCTCACGTCAGGGATACAGCAATGAGCAGTTCTTC. Protein: CASSRQGYSNEQFF. V is TRBV18 and J is TRBJ2-1, with D maybe TRBD1 (5 bases). Trimming shortened V by 4 bases and J by 6 bases, and 13 bases separated the two germline ends. Germline values: CDR1 KGHSH, CDR2 LQKENI. The CDR3 extends over 14 amino acids.

This sequence joins TRBV7-9 and TRBJ2-6, with D perhaps TRBD1 or TRBD2 (7 bases each). The CDR3 contains 15 residues. Looked up from germline, CDR1 is SEHNR and CDR2 is FQNEAQ (reference sequence). The V gene lost 5 bases and the J gene lost 4 bases, with 12 bases spanning the gap. The CDR3 here is CASSNQGGGANVLTF. The CDR3 DNA reads TGTGCCAGCAGCAACCAGGGGGGGGGGGCCAACGTCCTGACTTTC.

The table lists this clonotype with a few counts. One end of the junction fails to match germline, which may point to a read error. The rearrangement links TRBV5-5 to TRBJ1-2; D is possibly TRBD1 (5 bases). This CDR3 comprises 13 residues. Germline V gene sequence: CDR1 SGHKS, CDR2 YYEKEE (reference sequence). CDR3 coding DNA: TGTGCCAGCACCTTGACGGGGACCTATGGCTACACCTTC. As protein: CASTLTGTYGYTF.